This T cell receptor (beta chain) comes out of a study of OX40 agonist ivuxolimab in advanced cancers. Study background: People who had prior anti-PD-1, anti-PD-L1 or anti-CTLA-4 therapy could take part, and roughly 44% had some. Overall study results and limits: Normalized expansion of T-cell clones was also low for some nonresponders. At 0.1 to 3.0 mg/kg, clonal expansion of CD4+ and CD8+ blood T cells had occurred by week 6.

The CDR3 runs to 16 residues. Losses at the gene ends were 0 bases for V and 4 bases for J; bases not matched to a gene: 7. Germline V gene sequence: CDR1 LGHNA, CDR2 YNFKEQ. Libraries were prepared by immunoSEQ multiplex PCR; TCRdb keeps only in-frame clonotypes and omits some of them. The data contain roughly 80,000 clones, 70% to 90% of them singletons. For this clone: Its antigen is unknown.

This chain joins TRBV4-2 and TRBJ2-5, with 8 nucleotides matching TRBD2. The origin of this receptor is an adult with an advanced solid tumor such as melanoma, head and neck, liver or kidney cancer. The sequenced sample was CD4+ or CD8+ T cells sorted from blood, obtained in a trial of the OX40 agonist ivuxolimab. Here the CDR3 reads CASSQDRGLGGETQYF. CDR3 DNA sequence: TGTGCCAGCAGCCAAGATAGGGGACTAGGGGGAGAGACCCAGTACTTC.